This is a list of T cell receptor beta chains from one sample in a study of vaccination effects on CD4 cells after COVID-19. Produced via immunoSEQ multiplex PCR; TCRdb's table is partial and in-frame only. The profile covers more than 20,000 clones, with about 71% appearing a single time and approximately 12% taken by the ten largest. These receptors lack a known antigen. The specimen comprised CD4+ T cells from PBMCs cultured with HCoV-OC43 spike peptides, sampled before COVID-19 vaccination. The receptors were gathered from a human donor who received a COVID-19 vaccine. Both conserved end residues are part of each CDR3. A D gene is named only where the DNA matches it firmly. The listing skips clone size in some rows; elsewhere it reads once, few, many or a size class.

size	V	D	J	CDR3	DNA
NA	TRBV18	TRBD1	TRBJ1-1	CASSPDRGEAFF	TGTGCCAGCTCACCGGACAGGGGTGAAGCTTTCTTT
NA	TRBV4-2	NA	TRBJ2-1	CASSQDLAGSLGGEQFF	TGTGCCAGCAGCCAAGATTTGGCGGGATCTCTCGGCGGTGAGCAGTTCTTC
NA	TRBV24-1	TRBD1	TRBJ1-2	CATSVWDRDHYGYTF	TGTGCCACCAGTGTTTGGGACAGGGACCACTATGGCTACACCTTC
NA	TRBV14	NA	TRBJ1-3	CASSQDGGNTIYF	TGTGCCAGCAGCCAAGATGGGGGAAACACCATATATTTT
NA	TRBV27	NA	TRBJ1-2	CASSIRPGRGGYGYTF	TGTGCCAGCAGTATCCGACCCGGCAGGGGCGGCTATGGCTACACCTTC
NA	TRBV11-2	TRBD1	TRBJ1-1	CASSPDRGTEAFF	TGTGCCAGCAGCCCGGACAGGGGTACTGAAGCTTTCTTT
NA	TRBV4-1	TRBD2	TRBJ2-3	CASSQRGIAGTSDTQYF	TGCGCCAGCAGCCAAAGAGGAATAGCGGGAACTTCAGATACGCAGTATTTT
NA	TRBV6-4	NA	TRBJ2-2	CASSDRDTGELFF	TGTGCCAGCAGTGACAGGGACACCGGGGAGCTGTTTTTT
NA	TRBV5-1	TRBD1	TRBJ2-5	CASSSVDVRGRESETQYF	TGCGCCAGCAGCTCAGTTGATGTCAGGGGGCGCGAGTCGGAGACCCAGTACTTC
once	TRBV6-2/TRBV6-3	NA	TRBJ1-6	CASSYVGVSSYNSPLHF	TGTGCCAGCAGTTACGTGGGGGTGTCGTCCTATAATTCACCCCTCCACTTT
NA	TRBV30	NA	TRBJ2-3	CAWSRGGASTDTQYF	TGTGCCTGGAGCCGGGGCGGGGCTAGCACAGATACGCAGTATTTT
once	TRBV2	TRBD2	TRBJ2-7	CASTWASGAYEQYF	TGTGCCAGCACATGGGCGAGCGGGGCCTACGAGCAGTACTTC
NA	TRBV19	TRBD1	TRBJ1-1	CASSMADRRGTEAFF	TGTGCCAGTAGTATGGCGGACAGGCGCGGCACTGAAGCTTTCTTT
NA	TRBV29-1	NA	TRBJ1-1	CSVERGINTEAFF	TGCAGCGTTGAAAGGGGGATAAACACTGAAGCTTTCTTT
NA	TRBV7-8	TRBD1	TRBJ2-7	CASSRDRAIREQYF	TGTGCCAGCAGCCGCGACAGGGCAATTCGCGAGCAGTACTTC
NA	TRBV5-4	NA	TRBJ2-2	CASSLGGELGAGELFF	TGTGCCAGCAGCTTAGGGGGGGAATTGGGGGCCGGGGAGCTGTTTTTT
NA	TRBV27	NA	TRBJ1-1	CASSFVGLNTEAFF	TGTGCCAGCAGTTTTGTGGGATTGAACACTGAAGCTTTCTTT
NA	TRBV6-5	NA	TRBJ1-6	CASSRGGLLDSPLHF	TGTGCCAGCAGCAGGGGAGGCCTTCTGGATTCACCCCTCCACTTT
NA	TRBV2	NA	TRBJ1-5	CASSGSREEDQPQHF	TGTGCCAGCAGTGGTTCGAGGGAGGAGGATCAGCCCCAGCATTTT
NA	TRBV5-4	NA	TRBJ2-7	CASSTRDGSYEQYF	TGTGCCAGCAGCACCCGGGACGGGTCCTACGAGCAGTACTTC
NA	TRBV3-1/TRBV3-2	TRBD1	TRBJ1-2	CASSLGQGGSGYTF	TGTGCCAGCAGCCTAGGACAGGGTGGATCCGGCTACACCTTC
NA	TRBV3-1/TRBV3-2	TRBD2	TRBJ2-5	CASSHPYSGRAGETQYF	TGTGCCAGCAGCCACCCTTATAGCGGGAGGGCCGGAGAGACCCAGTACTTC
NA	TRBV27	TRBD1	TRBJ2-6	CASMMDRGRSGANVLTF	TGTGCCAGCATGATGGACAGGGGGCGAAGTGGGGCCAACGTCCTGACTTTC
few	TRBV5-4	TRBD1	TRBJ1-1	CASRATGARTEAFF	TGTGCCAGCAGGGCTACAGGGGCGCGGACTGAAGCTTTCTTT
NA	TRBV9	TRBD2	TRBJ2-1	CASSVGSAGAYNEQFF	TGTGCCAGCAGCGTAGGATCGGCGGGAGCATACAATGAGCAGTTCTTC
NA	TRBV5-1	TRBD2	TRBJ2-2	CASSLTPGLAGLGELFF	TGCGCCAGCAGCCTAACACCCGGACTAGCGGGACTCGGGGAGCTGTTTTTT
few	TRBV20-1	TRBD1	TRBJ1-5	CSASEGADQPQHF	TGCAGTGCTAGTGAGGGGGCCGATCAGCCCCAGCATTTT
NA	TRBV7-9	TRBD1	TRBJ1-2	CASSASGGAYGYTF	TGTGCCAGCAGCGCATCAGGGGGCGCGTATGGCTACACCTTC
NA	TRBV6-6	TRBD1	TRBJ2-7	CASSGTAYEQYF	TGTGCCAGCAGCGGGACAGCCTACGAGCAGTACTTC
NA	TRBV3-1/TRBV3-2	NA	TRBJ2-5	CASSQDSWELAGTQYF	TGTGCCAGCAGCCAAGATAGTTGGGAACTAGCTGGGACCCAGTACTTC
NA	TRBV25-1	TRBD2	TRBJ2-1	CASSGASGTSGYNEQFF	TGTGCCAGCAGTGGAGCTAGCGGGACTAGCGGCTACAATGAGCAGTTCTTC
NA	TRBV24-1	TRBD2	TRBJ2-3	CATSDSSGGAGDTQYF	TGTGCCACCAGTGATAGTAGCGGGGGCGCCGGCGATACGCAGTATTTT
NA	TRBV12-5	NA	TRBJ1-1	CASGLVTPEGTEAFF	TGTGCTAGTGGTTTGGTAACCCCCGAAGGGACTGAAGCTTTCTTT
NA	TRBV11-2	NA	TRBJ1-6	CASSDVIGGSYNSPLHF	TGTGCCAGCAGCGATGTAATAGGGGGGTCCTATAATTCACCCCTCCACTTT
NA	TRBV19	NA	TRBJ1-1	CASSIRGRRNTEAFF	TGTGCCAGTAGTATAAGGGGCAGGAGGAACACTGAAGCTTTCTTT
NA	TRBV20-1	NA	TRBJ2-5	CSGEDQETQYF	TGCAGTGGGGAAGACCAAGAGACCCAGTACTTC
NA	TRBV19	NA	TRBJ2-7	CASSAAGTDEQYF	TGTGCCAGTAGTGCCGCCGGGACCGACGAGCAGTACTTC
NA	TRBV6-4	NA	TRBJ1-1	CASSDQPNTEAFF	TGTGCCAGCAGTGACCAACCGAACACTGAAGCTTTCTTT
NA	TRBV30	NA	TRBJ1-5	CAWSGGGNQPQHF	TGTGCCTGGAGCGGGGGTGGCAATCAGCCCCAGCATTTT
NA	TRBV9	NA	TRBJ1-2	CASSVGAGSYGYTF	TGTGCCAGCAGCGTAGGAGCTGGGTCCTATGGCTACACCTTC
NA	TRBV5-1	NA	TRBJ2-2	CASSLQYTGELFF	TGCGCCAGCAGTTTGCAGTACACCGGGGAGCTGTTTTTT
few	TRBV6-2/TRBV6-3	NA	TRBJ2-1	CASSYPRGVGRGGSYNEQFF	TGTGCCAGCAGTTACCCGAGGGGGGTTGGGAGGGGGGGCTCCTACAATGAGCAGTTCTTC
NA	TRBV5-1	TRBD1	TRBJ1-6	CASTDRVNSPLHF	TGCGCCAGCACCGACAGGGTTAATTCACCCCTCCACTTT
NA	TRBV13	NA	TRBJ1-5	CASGRGGVQPQHF	TGTGCCAGCGGACGGGGCGGGGTTCAGCCCCAGCATTTT
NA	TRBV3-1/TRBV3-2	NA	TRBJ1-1	CASSQVGAKGTEAFF	TGTGCCAGCAGCCAAGTCGGGGCAAAAGGCACTGAAGCTTTCTTT
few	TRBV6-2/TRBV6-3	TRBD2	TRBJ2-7	CASSYGTSSYEQYF	TGTGCCAGCAGTTACGGGACTAGCTCCTACGAGCAGTACTTC
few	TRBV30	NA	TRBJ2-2	CAWSVQGMDTGELFF	TGTGCCTGGAGTGTGCAGGGTATGGACACCGGGGAGCTGTTTTTT
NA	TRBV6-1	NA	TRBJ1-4	CASSEFPNRAANEKLFF	TGTGCCAGCAGTGAGTTCCCCAACCGGGCTGCTAATGAAAAACTGTTTTTT
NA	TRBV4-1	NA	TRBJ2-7	CASSQDQTGYEQYF	TGCGCCAGCAGCCAAGATCAGACCGGGTACGAGCAGTACTTC
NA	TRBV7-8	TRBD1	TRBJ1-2	CASSLNTGTGGGGYTF	TGTGCCAGCAGCTTAAACACCGGGACAGGGGGAGGAGGCTACACCTTC
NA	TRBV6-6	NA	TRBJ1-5	CASSSQGSAYQPQHF	TGTGCCAGCAGTTCTCAGGGGAGCGCCTATCAGCCCCAGCATTTT
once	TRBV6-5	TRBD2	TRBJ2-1	CASSYSSGSSYNEQFF	TGTGCCAGCAGTTACTCGAGCGGGAGTTCCTACAATGAGCAGTTCTTC
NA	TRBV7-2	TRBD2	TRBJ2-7	CASSFSASGTGRGSEQYF	TGTGCCAGCAGTTTTTCGGCTAGCGGGACCGGTCGAGGGTCCGAGCAGTACTTC
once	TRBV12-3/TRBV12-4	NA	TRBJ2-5	CASRRVRETQYF	TGTGCCAGCCGCAGGGTGAGGGAGACCCAGTACTTC